Presented here are 22 T cell receptor beta chains from one specimen sequenced in a study of beta chain features in type 1 diabetes. The isolated RNA, all of it, was reverse transcribed, so expressed TCRB transcripts were what got sequenced. TCRdb's copy holds only in-frame clones and misses some; the assay was immunoSEQ multiplex PCR. The sample holds 40,000 or so clones; around 52% are singletons and the top ten take approximately 2.1%. Source material: Tregs from blood. Source of these receptors: a young woman in good health.

This clone was counted between two and nine times. Mismatch with germline at one junction end may stem from a read error. The chain has TRBV7-7 and TRBJ2-1; 9 bases match TRBD2. The germline gives CDR1 SSHAT, CDR2 FNYEAQ (reference sequence). There are 18 residues in the CDR3. CDR3 bases: TGTGCTAGCAGCTTAGCCCCGGCTAGCGGGACTTCTAGCGATGAGCAGTTCTTC. Translated: CASSLAPASGTSSDEQFF.

The J gene is TRBJ1-2, the V gene TRBV29-1, with 7 bases fitting TRBD1. Per germline, CDR1 SQVTM and CDR2 ANQGSEA. The CDR3 loop spans 12 amino acids. The J segment lost 4 bases and the V segment lost 4 bases, leaving 3 bases of the junction unmatched. CDR3 residues: CSVGQGTYGYTF. The CDR3 nucleotides read TGCAGCGTTGGACAGGGTACCTATGGCTACACCTTC.

Only one count was recorded for this clone. The chain couples TRBV7-3 to TRBJ2-2, with D uncertain. Trimming pared 1 base from V and 6 bases from J, leaving 9 bases between. The CDR3 is made up of 14 amino acids. Germline V lookup: CDR1 SGHTA, CDR2 FQGTGA. CDR3 DNA sequence: TGTGCCAGCAGCTTAAATGGTCGGGCCGGGGAGCTGTTTTTT. This translates into CASSLNGRAGELFF.

The chain joins TRBV14 to TRBJ2-7, with a tentative D call TRBD2 (6 bases). CDR3 size: 14 residues. V lost 2 bases and J 1 base, leaving 9 bases between the germline ends. CDR1 and CDR2 from the germline V gene are SGHDN and FVKESK. CDR3 DNA sequence: TGTGCCAGCAGCCAAAGGGAGGTTTCCTACGAGCAGTACTTC. This encodes CASSQREVSYEQYF.

The sample holds a few counts of this clone. The V gene is TRBV19, the J gene TRBJ2-3; 9 nucleotides match TRBD1. V shed 5 bases, J shed 3 bases, and the junction held 3 bases outside the gene matches. CDR3 length: 14 residues. CDR1 LNHDA and CDR2 SQIVND come from the germline V gene (reference sequence). The CDR3 protein is CASSPGTGTDTQYF. The CDR3 DNA sequence: TGTGCCAGTAGTCCTGGGACAGGGACAGATACGCAGTATTTT.

The table lists this clone with a count of one. This specimen includes other DNA sequences encoding the same CDR3. This chain links TRBV28 with TRBJ1-2, with 9 bases identical to TRBD1. J was trimmed by 8 bases and V by 5 bases; bases with no gene match: 9. The CDR3 totals 14 residues. CDR1 MDHEN and CDR2 SYDVKM come from the germline V gene. CDR3 bases: TGTGCCAGCAGTCCGACAGGGGGGAAGAGGGGCTACACCTTC. Translation: CASSPTGGKRGYTF.

This chain connects TRBV2 to TRBJ2-2; the match to TRBD1 covers 8 bases. V trimming: 6 bases; J trimming: 4 bases; junction bases outside the gene matches: 10. The CDR3 covers 16 residues. Germline loops: CDR1 SNHLY, CDR2 FYNNEI. The CDR3 sequence: CASRLRDRSFTGELFF. CDR3 in DNA: TGTGCCAGCAGGCTCCGGGACAGGAGCTTCACCGGGGAGCTGTTTTTT. Filled out from reference TRBV2 and TRBJ2-2, the complete variable domain reads EPEVTQTPSHQVTQMGQEVILRCVPISNHLYFYWYRQILGQKVEFLVSFYNNEISEKSEIFDDQFSVERPDGSNFTLKIRSTKLEDSAMYFCASRLRDRSFTGELFFGEGSRLTVL.

This chain uses TRBV7-9 with TRBJ2-7; maybe TRBD1 (6 bases). The CDR3 spans 12 residues. The V gene's germline CDR1 is SEHNR and CDR2 FQNEAQ (reference sequence). Trimming removed 2 bases at V and 6 bases at J, with 8 bases between. CDR3 amino acids: CASSLQGTEQYF. The CDR3 DNA reads TGTGCCAGCAGCTTACAGGGGACCGAGCAGTACTTC.

V usage is TRBV5-1 and J usage is TRBJ2-1, with a possible D match to TRBD1 (6 bases). The germline gives CDR1 SGHRS, CDR2 YFSETQ. The V end was cut by 4 bases, the J end by 4 bases, with 12 bases between. The length of the CDR3 is 14 residues. The CDR3 sequence: CASSQRTAYNEQFF. CDR3 nucleotides: TGCGCCAGCAGCCAAAGGACAGCTTACAATGAGCAGTTCTTC.

V gene TRBV6-1 combines with J gene TRBJ2-7; perhaps TRBD1 as D (5 bases). The CDR3 spans 15 residues. V lost 1 base and J 3 bases, leaving 13 bases between the germline ends. Germline-derived CDR1 and CDR2 are MNHNS and SASEGT. The DNA for the CDR3 is TGTGCCAGCAGTGAAGAGGGCAGGGCCCACTACGAGCAGTACTTC. Its translation is CASSEEGRAHYEQYF.

The table lists this clone with a few counts. The chain uses TRBV7-6 and TRBJ2-7; D unclear. The V and J ends lost 1 base and 4 bases respectively, with 8 bases between them. The CDR3 runs 13 residues. CDR1 SGHVS and CDR2 FNYEAQ come from the germline V gene. CDR3 sequence (DNA): TGTGCCAGCAGCTTAGAGGCCAGGTACGAGCAGTACTTC. Its protein is CASSLEARYEQYF.

By share, this clone counts as medium-sized. The V and J genes are TRBV29-1 and TRBJ2-1; D is ambiguous. Per germline, CDR1 SQVTM and CDR2 ANQGSEA. Deletions cut 5 bases from V and 6 bases from J, with 14 bases between. This CDR3 is built from 13 residues. The CDR3 sequence: CSVRRLEANEQFF. In DNA form, the CDR3 reads TGCAGCGTTAGGAGACTCGAGGCCAATGAGCAGTTCTTC.

In its sample, this clone was seen a few times. The chain uses TRBV7-2 and TRBJ2-5; 7 nucleotides line up with TRBD1. CDR1 is SGHTA, CDR2 FQGNSA, per germline. The CDR3 contains 16 residues. Trimming removed 0 bases from V and 2 bases from J; junction bases left unmatched: 6. The CDR3 region has the DNA TGTGCCAGCAGCTTAGCTGGGACAGCTTCTCAAGAGACCCAGTACTTC. Amino acids: CASSLAGTASQETQYF.

The rearrangement uses TRBV28 and TRBJ2-7, with TRBD2 as a possible D gene (5 bases). This CDR3 is 12 amino acids long. V was trimmed by 5 bases and J by 6 bases, leaving 11 bases between them. The germline V gene encodes CDR1 MDHEN and CDR2 SYDVKM. CDR3 in amino acids: CASSPGLSEQYF. DNA for the CDR3: TGTGCCAGCAGTCCGGGATTGAGCGAGCAGTACTTC.

Only a few counts were recorded for this clone. The chain uses TRBV6-1 and TRBJ2-3; D gene ambiguous. Trimming cost V 2 bases and J 6 bases, with 6 bases left between them. The CDR3 contains 12 residues. Germline lookup yields CDR1 MNHNS and CDR2 SASEGT. The CDR3 protein is CASSERRDTQYF. CDR3 in DNA: TGTGCCAGCAGTGAACGTCGGGATACGCAGTATTTT.

The chain employs TRBV5-1 and TRBJ2-5; weak D call: TRBD2 (5 bases). The end of the DNA fits TRBJ2-7 better, so the J call may be wrong. This CDR3 has 12 residues. The germline V gene encodes CDR1 SGHRS and CDR2 YFSETQ. The CDR3 loop is CASSTGTYEQYF. The CDR3 DNA reads as TGCGCCAGCAGTACGGGAACCTACGAGCAGTACTTC.

This chain connects TRBV10-3 to TRBJ1-1; 7 nucleotides line up with TRBD1. Germline lookup yields CDR1 ENHRY and CDR2 SYGVKD. Trimming removed 0 bases from V and 5 bases from J; junction bases left unmatched: 9. The CDR3 consists of 16 residues. Here the CDR3 reads CAISESKRQGKTEAFF. CDR3 nucleotides: TGTGCCATCAGTGAGTCGAAGCGACAGGGCAAAACTGAAGCTTTCTTT.

The J gene is TRBJ1-1, the V gene TRBV5-1, with a tentative D call TRBD1 (5 bases). Looked up from germline, CDR1 is SGHRS and CDR2 is YFSETQ. The CDR3 is 13 residues long. The germline V and J ends were trimmed by 4 bases and 3 bases, with 10 bases remaining between them. CDR3 in amino acids: CASSIDRYTEAFF. The CDR3 DNA reads as TGCGCCAGCAGCATAGACAGATACACTGAAGCTTTCTTT.

In its sample, this clone was seen a few times. The CDR3 is CASSSTQIEELFF. The CDR3, as DNA: TGTGCCAGCAGCTCGACTCAAATAGAGGAACTGTTTTTT. The chain combines TRBV7-9 with TRBJ1-4; the D is unclear. Germline values: CDR1 SEHNR, CDR2 FQNEAQ (reference sequence). This CDR3 has 13 amino acids. Trimming stripped 4 bases from V and 12 bases from J, with 15 bases between.

Relative to its sample, this clone is medium-sized. The chain employs TRBV7-2 and TRBJ2-3; TRBD2 matches 10 bases. The CDR3 sequence is 18 residues long. Germline-derived CDR1 and CDR2 are SGHTA and FQGNSA. With 0 bases clipped from V and 0 bases from J, the junction kept 6 bases outside the gene matches. Here the CDR3 DNA reads TGTGCCAGCAGCTTAGCAAAAGGACTAGCGGCTAGCACAGATACGCAGTATTTT. Its translation is CASSLAKGLAASTDTQYF.

This clone was observed a handful of times. The chain links TRBV5-1 to TRBJ2-1, with D maybe TRBD1 (6 bases). From germline, CDR1 is SGHRS and CDR2 YFSETQ. The V end lost 0 bases, the J end lost 4 bases, and 11 bases lay between the germline ends. The CDR3 has 15 residues. The CDR3 region is CASSLGTAIYNEQFF. CDR3 DNA sequence: TGCGCCAGCAGCTTGGGGACAGCAATTTACAATGAGCAGTTCTTC.

Judged by abundance, this clone is medium-sized. CDR3 nucleotide sequence: TGTGCCAGCAGCTTAGCGTCGCAGGTAGATACGCAGTATTTT. As protein: CASSLASQVDTQYF. This chain joins TRBV7-9 and TRBJ2-3; D unclear. Trimming pared 0 bases from V and 5 bases from J, leaving 9 bases between. Germline CDR1 reads SEHNR; CDR2 reads FQNEAQ (reference sequence). This CDR3 is 14 amino acids long.